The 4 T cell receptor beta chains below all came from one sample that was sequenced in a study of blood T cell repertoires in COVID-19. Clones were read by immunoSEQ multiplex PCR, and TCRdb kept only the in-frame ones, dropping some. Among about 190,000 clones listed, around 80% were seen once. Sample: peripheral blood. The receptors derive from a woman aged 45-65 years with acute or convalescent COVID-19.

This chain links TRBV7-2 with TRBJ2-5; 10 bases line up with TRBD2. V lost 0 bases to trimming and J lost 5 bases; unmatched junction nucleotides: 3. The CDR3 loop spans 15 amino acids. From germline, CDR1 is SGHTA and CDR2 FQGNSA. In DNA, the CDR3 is TGTGCCAGCAGCTTAGCCGGACTAGCGGCGGAGACCCAGTACTTC. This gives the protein CASSLAGLAAETQYF.

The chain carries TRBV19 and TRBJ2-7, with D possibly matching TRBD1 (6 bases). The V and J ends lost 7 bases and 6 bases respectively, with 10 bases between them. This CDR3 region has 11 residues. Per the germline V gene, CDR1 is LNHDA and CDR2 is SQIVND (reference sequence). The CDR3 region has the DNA TGTGCCAGTAAAACAGGGTTCGAGCAGTACTTC. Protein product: CASKTGFEQYF.

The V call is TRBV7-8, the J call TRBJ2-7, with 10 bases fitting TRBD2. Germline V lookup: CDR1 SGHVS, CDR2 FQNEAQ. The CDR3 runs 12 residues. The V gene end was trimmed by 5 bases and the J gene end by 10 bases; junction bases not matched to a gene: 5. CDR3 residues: CASSLGLAEQYF. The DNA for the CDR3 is TGTGCCAGCAGCCTTGGACTAGCGGAACAGTACTTC.

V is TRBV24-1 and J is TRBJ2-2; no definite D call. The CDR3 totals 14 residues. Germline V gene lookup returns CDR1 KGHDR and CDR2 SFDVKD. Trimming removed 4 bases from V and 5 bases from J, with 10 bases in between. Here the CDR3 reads CATSDPRVTGELFF. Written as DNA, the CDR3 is TGTGCCACCAGTGACCCCCGGGTTACCGGGGAGCTGTTTTTT.